This T cell receptor beta chain came from a study of blood T cells in healthy people across ages. Next came a second PCR, run for 7 to 11 cycles, which used a sample-barcoded 5' primer along with a J-beta primer mix. TCRdb used MiXCR to reprocess the 5' RACE reads, holding one entry per CDR3 protein. The sample shows approximately 770,000 distinct CDR3 sequences, roughly 50% of them seen only once. Every donor gave ten milliliters of peripheral blood. The sequencing input was blood. The clonotype was recovered from a man aged 25 to 45 in good health.

In DNA, the CDR3 is TGTGCCAGCCTACCCGGCGGACGGGGGGCGATTCAGTACTTC. Its protein product is CASLPGGRGAIQYF. V gene TRBV28 combines with J gene TRBJ2-4; a weak D match, TRBD2 (7 bases). Germline CDR1 reads MDHEN; CDR2 reads SYDVKM. CDR3 length: 14 amino acids. Trimming removed 8 bases at V and 10 bases at J, with 21 bases between.